Detailed here is one T cell receptor (beta chain). These data belong to a study of blood T cell repertoires in COVID-19. The CDR3 length is 18 residues. Authors' processing steps: The assay estimated nucleated cells by amplifying reference gene primers. Using immunoSEQ multiplex PCR, the repertoire was profiled, and TCRdb retains in-frame clones only, with some absent. V, J and clone size are those of that table, while D and trimming were read from the DNA. The sample lists some 250,000 clones; 88% were seen once. The V call is TRBV21-1, the J call TRBJ1-1. TRBV21-1 is designated a pseudogene. The receptor was isolated from a woman aged 25-40 years with acute or convalescent COVID-19. The material sequenced was peripheral blood. The CDR3 spells CASSKARRDRELNTEAFF. CDR3 in DNA: TGTGCCAGCAGCAAAGCGCGGAGGGACCGAGAATTGAACACTGAAGCTTTCTTT.